The 30 T cell receptor beta chains below all came from one sample that was sequenced in a study of blood T cell repertoires in COVID-19. Using immunoSEQ multiplex PCR, the repertoire was profiled, and TCRdb retains in-frame clones only, with some absent. In the table there are under 95,000 clones, 70% to 85% of which are singletons. The sequenced sample was peripheral blood. Receptors were obtained from an elderly woman with COVID-19, enrolled during active disease.

This clone was seen once. The chain is built from TRBV10-3 and TRBJ2-7; TRBD2 aligns across 11 bases. The CDR3 is 14 residues long. From germline, CDR1 is ENHRY and CDR2 SYGVKD. The DNA of the CDR3 is TGTGCCATCAGTGAGTCGCCAGTAGCGGGGGGGCCCCAGGTC. Translating gives CAISESPVAGGPQV.

The rearrangement links TRBV2 to TRBJ2-1; 10 positions agree with TRBD2. CDR3 length: 12 residues. Trimming took 8 bases from V and 9 from J; bases not matched to a gene: 4. CDR1 and CDR2 (germline): SNHLY, FYNNEI. The CDR3, as DNA: TGTGCCAGCCGGCTAGCGGGAGCTGAGCAGTTCTTC. Translation: CASRLAGAEQFF.

A single count supports this clone. This sequence joins TRBV29-1 and TRBJ2-4; maybe TRBD1 (7 bases). V shed 3 bases and J shed 8 bases, with 20 bases lying between them. The germline V gene has CDR1 SQVTM and CDR2 ANQGSEA. The CDR3 contains 15 residues. For the CDR3, the DNA is TGCAGCGTTGATCCGTCGACAGGGCGGGGAGACATTCAGTACTTC. This sequence encodes CSVDPSTGRGDIQYF.

This sequence joins TRBV29-1 and TRBJ2-7, with 8 bases lining up with TRBD1. The CDR3 loop spans 15 amino acids. Germline lookup yields CDR1 SQVTM and CDR2 ANQGSEA. V was pared by 2 bases and J by 3 bases, with 9 bases of the junction left unmatched. The CDR3: CSVEIFGTGNYEQYF. The CDR3 DNA reads TGCAGCGTTGAAATTTTCGGGACAGGTAACTACGAGCAGTACTTC.

This clone has only a few counts. V usage is TRBV5-1 and J usage is TRBJ1-3; 7 positions agree with TRBD1. This CDR3 has 15 residues. CDR1 and CDR2 (germline): SGHRS, YFSETQ. V trimming: 3 bases; J trimming: 0 bases; junction bases outside the gene matches: 3. The CDR3 region has the DNA TGCGCCAGCAGCTCAGGGACAGACTCTGGAAACACCATATATTTT. Amino acids: CASSSGTDSGNTIYF.

This chain connects TRBV7-2 to TRBJ1-3, with D unclear. The ends were cut back, 1 base at V and 1 base at J, with 8 bases in the middle. Germline V gene lookup returns CDR1 SGHTA and CDR2 FQGNSA. There are 15 residues in the CDR3. The CDR3 coding sequence is TGTGCCAGCAGCTTAGATTTCGGTTCTGGAAACACCATATATTTT. Translation gives CASSLDFGSGNTIYF.

V gene TRBV27 combines with J gene TRBJ2-5; unclear D gene. V dropped 0 bases and J dropped 4 bases, with 9 bases sitting between them. The V gene's germline CDR1 is MNHEY and CDR2 SMNVEV (reference sequence). CDR3 length: 14 residues. The CDR3 spells CASSLSGTGETQYF. As DNA, the CDR3 is TGTGCCAGCAGTTTATCTGGTACTGGAGAGACCCAGTACTTC.

In this sample, this clone turned up once. V is TRBV7-2 and J is TRBJ2-5; a weak D match, TRBD1 (5 bases). Trimming shortened V by 3 bases and J by 3 bases, and 17 bases separated the two germline ends. The length of the CDR3 is 16 residues. Germline-derived CDR1 and CDR2 are SGHTA and FQGNSA. The DNA for the CDR3 is TGTGCCAGCAGCTTGGGGCTACTTGCGTTTGAAGAGACCCAGTACTTC. Amino acid sequence: CASSLGLLAFEETQYF.

The rearrangement uses TRBV18 and TRBJ1-2; 7 positions match TRBD1. In germline, CDR1 is KGHSH, CDR2 LQKENI. The CDR3 has 13 amino acids. V dropped 3 bases and J dropped 6; count of bases not matched to a gene: 4. The CDR3 loop is CASSPVGGHGYTF. CDR3 DNA: TGTGCCAGCTCACCGGTAGGGGGCCATGGCTACACCTTC.

V is TRBV6-2 or TRBV6-3 and J is TRBJ2-1; maybe TRBD2 (5 bases). Germline V gene data show CDR1 as MNHEY and CDR2 as SVGEGT. The CDR3 has 14 residues. V lost 6 bases, J lost 7 bases, and 16 bases lay in between. The CDR3 spells CASSSYTWENEQFF. CDR3 sequence (DNA): TGTGCCAGCAGCTCCTACACATGGGAGAATGAGCAGTTCTTC.

This sequence joins TRBV7-8 and TRBJ2-2; 8 nucleotides align to TRBD2. V lost 2 bases to trimming and J lost 0 bases; unmatched junction nucleotides: 2. This CDR3 has 16 amino acids. Per germline, CDR1 SGHVS and CDR2 FQNEAQ. CDR3 loop: CASSLTSGSNTGELFF. The CDR3 region has the DNA TGTGCCAGCAGCTTAACTAGCGGATCGAACACCGGGGAGCTGTTTTTT.

The rearrangement joins TRBV18 to TRBJ2-2, with D possibly being TRBD1 (6 bases). The V end lost 5 bases, the J end lost 6 bases, and 16 bases lay between the germline ends. CDR1 is KGHSH and CDR2 is LQKENI in the germline V gene. This CDR3 contains 15 residues. This chain's CDR3 is CASSRDILEAGELFF. CDR3 sequence (DNA): TGTGCCAGCTCAAGGGACATCTTAGAGGCCGGGGAGCTGTTTTTT.

This chain connects TRBV19 to TRBJ1-5; no firm D call. The CDR3 consists of 13 residues. CDR1 LNHDA and CDR2 SQIVND come from the germline V gene (reference sequence). V lost 0 bases and J lost 9, with 9 bases in between. The CDR3 DNA reads as TGTGCCAGTAGTATAGATTATTTCGGGCCCCAGCATTTT. Its translation: CASSIDYFGPQHF.

The chain employs TRBV28 and TRBJ2-7, with D possibly matching TRBD1 (6 bases). The CDR3 has 12 amino acids. Per the germline V gene, CDR1 is MDHEN and CDR2 is SYDVKM. The CDR3 here is CALGADPYEQYF. In nucleotides, the CDR3 is TGTGCGTTGGGGGCAGACCCCTACGAGCAGTACTTC.

The chain combines TRBV4-3 with TRBJ2-2; 13 bases map to TRBD2. The CDR3 has 19 residues. J lost 1 base, V lost 5 bases, and 10 bases had no gene match. Germline V gene sequence: CDR1 LGHNA, CDR2 YSLEER. The CDR3 region has the DNA TGCGCCAGCAGCATTTCTGGACTAGCGGGGGATTGGAACACCGGGGAGCTGTTTTTT. Residues: CASSISGLAGDWNTGELFF.

The V and J genes are TRBV2 and TRBJ1-3, with a tentative D call TRBD1 (5 bases). V was shortened by 9 bases and J by 0 bases, with 15 bases between the two germline ends. The CDR3 loop spans 15 amino acids. The germline CDR1 and CDR2 sequences are SNHLY and FYNNEI. Here the CDR3 reads CASRGGGYSGNTIYF. The CDR3 DNA reads as TGTGCCAGTAGGGGCGGCGGTTACTCTGGAAACACCATATATTTT.

This chain connects TRBV29-1 to TRBJ2-3; 9 bases match TRBD2. Unmatched junction bases numbered 12, after V lost 4 bases and J lost 4 bases. The CDR3 is 16 amino acids. The germline V gene encodes CDR1 SQVTM and CDR2 ANQGSEA. CDR3 bases: TGCAGCGTTGGCTGGGTAGCGGGAGTGGAGTCAGATACGCAGTATTTT. Translating it yields CSVGWVAGVESDTQYF.

The rearrangement links TRBV2 to TRBJ1-2; 7 nucleotides line up with TRBD1. CDR1 and CDR2 (germline): SNHLY, FYNNEI. CDR3 length: 14 residues. With 3 bases clipped from V and 3 bases from J, the junction kept 4 bases outside the gene matches. The CDR3 DNA sequence: TGTGCCAGCAGTGACCCGGGACAGCACTATGGCTACACCTTC. Translated, it gives CASSDPGQHYGYTF. Drawing the rest from reference TRBV2 and TRBJ1-2, the complete variable domain is EPEVTQTPSHQVTQMGQEVILRCVPISNHLYFYWYRQILGQKVEFLVSFYNNEISEKSEIFDDQFSVERPDGSNFTLKIRSTKLEDSAMYFCASSDPGQHYGYTFGSGTRLTVV.

The CDR3 sequence is CASSSLRDSHTDTQYF. CDR3 coding DNA: TGTGCCAGCAGTTCCCTCCGGGACTCTCACACAGATACGCAGTATTTT. The chain joins TRBV27 to TRBJ2-3; D may be TRBD2 (6 bases). Per germline, CDR1 MNHEY and CDR2 SMNVEV (reference sequence). Between the trimmed V and J ends, which lost 4 bases and 2 bases, there was a span of 16 bases. CDR3 length equals 16 residues.

CDR3 DNA sequence: TGCAGCGTTGATAGGGGCGTCGCTGGAAACACCATATATTTT. Translation: CSVDRGVAGNTIYF. This chain links TRBV29-1 with TRBJ1-3; D might be TRBD1 (5 bases). CDR3 length equals 14 residues. V lost 3 bases and J lost 2, with 11 bases in between. CDR1 SQVTM and CDR2 ANQGSEA come from the germline V gene. The variable domain in full, with the rest retrieved from reference TRBV29-1 and TRBJ1-3, is SAVISQKPSRDICQRGTSLTIQCQVDSQVTMMFWYRQQPGQSLTLIATANQGSEATYESGFVIDKFPISRPNLTFSTLTVSNMSPEDSSIYLCSVDRGVAGNTIYFGEGSWLTVV.

V gene TRBV28 combines with J gene TRBJ1-5; D unresolved. V was clipped by 1 base and J by 2 bases, with 12 bases between them. This CDR3 is built from 16 residues. CDR1 and CDR2 from the germline V gene are MDHEN and SYDVKM. The CDR3 sequence is CASSLFGRGGNQPQHF. In DNA form, the CDR3 reads TGTGCCAGCAGTTTATTTGGTCGCGGTGGCAATCAGCCCCAGCATTTT.

The chain recombines TRBV5-1 with TRBJ2-7; 7 nucleotides align to TRBD1. This CDR3 spans 15 amino acids. CDR1 is SGHRS, CDR2 YFSETQ, per germline. V lost 2 bases and J lost 0; bases outside the gene matches: 5. The CDR3 DNA reads as TGCGCCAGCAGCTTCAGACAGGGATTCTCCTACGAGCAGTACTTC. Residues: CASSFRQGFSYEQYF. The full variable domain, completed using reference TRBV5-1 and TRBJ2-7, is KAGVTQTPRYLIKTRGQQVTLSCSPISGHRSVSWYQQTPGQGLQFLFEYFSETQRNKGNFPGRFSGRQFSNSRSEMNVSTLELGDSALYLCASSFRQGFSYEQYFGPGTRLTVT.

The chain links TRBV30 to TRBJ1-3; perhaps TRBD1 as D (5 bases). This CDR3 has 15 amino acids. CDR1 and CDR2 (germline): GTSNPN, SVGIG (reference sequence). The ends were cut back, 0 bases at V and 4 bases at J, with 13 bases in the middle. The CDR3, as DNA: TGTGCCTGGAGTGTCGGGGGGACCGGGGGAAACACCATATATTTT. Its protein product is CAWSVGGTGGNTIYF. Full variable domain (outside the CDR3, taken from reference TRBV30 and TRBJ1-3): SQTIHQWPATLVQPVGSPLSLECTVEGTSNPNLYWYRQAAGRGLQLLFYSVGIGQISSEVPQNLSASRPQDRQFILSSKKLLLSDSGFYLCAWSVGGTGGNTIYFGEGSWLTVV.

This sequence joins TRBV5-1 and TRBJ2-5, with a weak D call TRBD1 (5 bases). The CDR3 sequence is 14 residues long. V lost 4 bases and J lost 1, with 11 bases in between. Germline V lookup: CDR1 SGHRS, CDR2 YFSETQ. The CDR3 loop is CASSTLQVQETQYF. Here the CDR3 DNA reads TGCGCCAGCAGCACCTTACAGGTCCAAGAGACCCAGTACTTC.

This clone was detected only once. The chain is built from TRBV5-1 and TRBJ1-4, with TRBD1 as a possible D gene (5 bases). The CDR3 runs 15 residues. In germline, CDR1 is SGHRS, CDR2 YFSETQ. Trimming took off 0 bases at V and 1 base at J, with 7 bases between the two ends. Written as DNA, the CDR3 is TGCGCCAGCAGCTTGGGGGGCGGAACTAATGAAAAACTGTTTTTT. Encoded protein: CASSLGGGTNEKLFF.

The chain recombines TRBV5-1 with TRBJ2-7, with TRBD1 matching over 9 bases. The V gene's germline CDR1 is SGHRS and CDR2 YFSETQ. This CDR3 is 14 amino acids long. The V segment lost 4 bases and the J segment 2 bases; nucleotides outside the gene matches: 4. The CDR3 nucleotides are TGCGCCAGCAGCCCGACAGGGGGTACCTACGAGCAGTACTTC. It specifies CASSPTGGTYEQYF.

The genes are TRBV7-2 and TRBJ2-7; 11 nucleotides align to TRBD2. Looked up from germline, CDR1 is SGHTA and CDR2 is FQGNSA. Trimming at V came to 5 bases and at J to 3 bases, leaving 6 bases not matched to a gene. This CDR3 contains 15 residues. The CDR3 loop reads CASSQLAGADYEQYF. CDR3 DNA sequence: TGTGCCAGCAGCCAACTAGCGGGGGCCGACTACGAGCAGTACTTC.

This clone has a handful of counts. This rearrangement joins TRBV10-3 to TRBJ2-7, with D perhaps matching TRBD1 (5 bases). Between the trimmed V and J ends, which lost 6 bases and 7 bases, there was a span of 19 bases. The CDR3 sequence is 14 residues long. The V gene's germline CDR1 is ENHRY and CDR2 SYGVKD. In DNA, the CDR3 is TGTGCCATCAGGAGGACACAAGTGATGGGTGAGCAGTACTTC. This gives the protein CAIRRTQVMGEQYF.

This chain links TRBV5-6 with TRBJ2-2, with TRBD2 as a possible D gene (6 bases). V was shortened by 1 base and J by 3 bases, with 13 bases between the two germline ends. The CDR3 is 16 amino acids. From germline, CDR1 is SGHDT and CDR2 YYEEEE. For the CDR3, the DNA is TGTGCCAGCAGCTTGTTCGGGAGCCCCGACACCGGGGAGCTGTTTTTT. This translates into CASSLFGSPDTGELFF.

The chain combines TRBV10-3 with TRBJ2-7; 14 nucleotides match TRBD2. V was clipped by 4 bases and J by 0 bases; unmatched bases: 2. This CDR3 is 16 amino acids long. Germline loops: CDR1 ENHRY, CDR2 SYGVKD. The CDR3 is CAISGTSGGSSYEQYF. As DNA, the CDR3 is TGTGCCATCAGTGGGACTAGCGGGGGGAGCTCCTACGAGCAGTACTTC.